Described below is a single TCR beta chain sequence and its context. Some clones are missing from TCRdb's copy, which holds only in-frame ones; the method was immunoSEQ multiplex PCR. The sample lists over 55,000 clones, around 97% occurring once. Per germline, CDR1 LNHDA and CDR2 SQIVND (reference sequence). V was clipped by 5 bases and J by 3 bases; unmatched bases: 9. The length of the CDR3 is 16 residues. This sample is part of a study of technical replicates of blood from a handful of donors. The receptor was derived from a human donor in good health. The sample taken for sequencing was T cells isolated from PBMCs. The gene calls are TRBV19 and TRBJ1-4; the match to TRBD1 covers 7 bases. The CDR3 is CASSPVIDRANEKLFF. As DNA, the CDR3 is TGTGCCAGTAGTCCTGTAATCGACAGGGCTAATGAAAAACTGTTTTTT.